This T cell receptor beta chain was recovered during a study of control samples from healthy donors and cancer patients. The table came from immunoSEQ multiplex PCR; TCRdb's copy has only in-frame clones and leaves some out. Of 200,000 to 250,000 clones listed, around 94% are singletons. The sequence was collected from a man aged 50 to 59 in good health. The specimen sequenced was blood.

CDR3 bases: TGTGCCAGCTCACCATTACAGGGGTACGAGCAGTACTTC. It is translated as CASSPLQGYEQYF. This sequence joins TRBV18 and TRBJ2-7; 7 nucleotides line up with TRBD1. V dropped 2 bases and J dropped 4; count of bases not matched to a gene: 2. This CDR3 spans 13 amino acids. Germline assignment: CDR1 KGHSH and CDR2 LQKENI.